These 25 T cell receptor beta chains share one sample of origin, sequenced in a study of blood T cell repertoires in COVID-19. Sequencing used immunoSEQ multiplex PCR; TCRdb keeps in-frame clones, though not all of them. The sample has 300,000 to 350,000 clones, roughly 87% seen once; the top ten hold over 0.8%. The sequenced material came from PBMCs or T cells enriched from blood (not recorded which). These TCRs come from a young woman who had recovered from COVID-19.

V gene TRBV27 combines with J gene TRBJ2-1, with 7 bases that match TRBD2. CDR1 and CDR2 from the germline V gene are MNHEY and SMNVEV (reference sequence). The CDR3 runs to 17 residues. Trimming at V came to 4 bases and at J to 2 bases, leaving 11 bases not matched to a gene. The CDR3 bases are TGTGCCAGCAGTTATTCACCCGGGGGGATCACCTACAATGAGCAGTTCTTC. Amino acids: CASSYSPGGITYNEQFF.

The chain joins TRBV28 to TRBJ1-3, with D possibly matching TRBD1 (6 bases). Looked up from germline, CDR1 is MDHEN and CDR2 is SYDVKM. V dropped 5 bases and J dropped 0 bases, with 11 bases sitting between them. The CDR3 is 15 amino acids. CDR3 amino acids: CASSPGVTSGNTIYF. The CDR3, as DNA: TGTGCCAGCAGTCCAGGGGTAACCTCTGGAAACACCATATATTTT.

The CDR3 loop is CASSLGGDPNYGYTF. The DNA for the CDR3 is TGTGCCAGCAGCTTAGGCGGTGATCCTAACTATGGCTACACCTTC. The chain has TRBV11-2 and TRBJ1-2; no clear D gene. The V gene lost 1 base and the J gene lost 0 bases, with 9 bases spanning the gap. This CDR3 is built from 15 residues. Germline V CDR1 and CDR2: SGHAT, FQNNGV.

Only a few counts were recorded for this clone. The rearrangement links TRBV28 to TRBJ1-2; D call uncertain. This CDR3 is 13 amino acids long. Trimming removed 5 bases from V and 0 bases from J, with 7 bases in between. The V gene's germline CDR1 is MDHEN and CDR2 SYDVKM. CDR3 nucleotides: TGTGCCAGCAGTCGAGTAGCTAACTATGGCTACACCTTC. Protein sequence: CASSRVANYGYTF.

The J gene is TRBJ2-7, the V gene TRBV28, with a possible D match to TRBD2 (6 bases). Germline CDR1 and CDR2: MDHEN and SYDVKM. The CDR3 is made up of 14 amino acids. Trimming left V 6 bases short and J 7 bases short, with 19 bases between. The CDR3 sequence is CASSPPGSGVEQYF. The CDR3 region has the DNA TGTGCCAGCAGCCCCCCGGGATCGGGGGTGGAGCAGTACTTC.

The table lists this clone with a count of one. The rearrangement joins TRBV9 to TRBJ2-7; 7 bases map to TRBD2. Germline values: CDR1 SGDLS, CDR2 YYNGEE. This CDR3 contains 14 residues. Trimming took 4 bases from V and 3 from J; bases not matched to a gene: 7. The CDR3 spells CASSPPTGGYEQYF. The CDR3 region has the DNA TGTGCCAGCAGCCCACCCACGGGGGGCTACGAGCAGTACTTC.

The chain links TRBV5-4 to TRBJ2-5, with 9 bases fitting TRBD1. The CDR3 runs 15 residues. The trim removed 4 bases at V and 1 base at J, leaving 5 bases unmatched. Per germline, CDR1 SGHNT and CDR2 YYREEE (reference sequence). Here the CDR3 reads CASSPGQGLQETQYF. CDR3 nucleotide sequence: TGTGCCAGCAGCCCGGGACAGGGACTCCAAGAGACCCAGTACTTC.

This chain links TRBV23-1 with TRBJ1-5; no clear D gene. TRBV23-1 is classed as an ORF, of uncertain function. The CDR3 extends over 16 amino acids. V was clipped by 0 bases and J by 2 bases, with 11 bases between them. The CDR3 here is CASSQSLREGNQPQHF. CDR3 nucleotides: TGCGCCAGCAGTCAATCATTGCGAGAGGGCAATCAGCCCCAGCATTTT.

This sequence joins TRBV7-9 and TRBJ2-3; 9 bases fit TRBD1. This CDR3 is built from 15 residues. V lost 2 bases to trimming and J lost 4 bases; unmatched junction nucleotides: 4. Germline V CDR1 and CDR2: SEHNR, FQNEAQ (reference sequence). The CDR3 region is CASSLRGQGSDTQYF. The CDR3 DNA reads TGTGCCAGCAGCTTACGCGGACAGGGGTCAGATACGCAGTATTTT.

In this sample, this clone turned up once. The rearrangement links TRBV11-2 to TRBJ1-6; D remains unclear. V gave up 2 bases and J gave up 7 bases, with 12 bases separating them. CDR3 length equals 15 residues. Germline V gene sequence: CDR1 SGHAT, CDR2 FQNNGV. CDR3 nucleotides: TGTGCCAGCAGCTTAAGTCTGACGGAGAATTCACCCCTCCACTTT. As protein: CASSLSLTENSPLHF. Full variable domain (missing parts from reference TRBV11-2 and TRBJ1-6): EAGVAQSPRYKIIEKRQSVAFWCNPISGHATLYWYQQILGQGPKLLIQFQNNGVVDDSQLPKDRFSAERLKGVDSTLKIQPAKLEDSAVYLCASSLSLTENSPLHFGNGTRLTVT.

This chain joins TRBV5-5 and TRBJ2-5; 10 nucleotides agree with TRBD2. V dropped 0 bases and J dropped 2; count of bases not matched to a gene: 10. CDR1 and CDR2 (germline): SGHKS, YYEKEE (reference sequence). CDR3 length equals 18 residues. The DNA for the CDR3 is TGTGCCAGCAGCTTGGTGGATCTAGCGGGGGACCGTCAAGAGACCCAGTACTTC. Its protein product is CASSLVDLAGDRQETQYF.

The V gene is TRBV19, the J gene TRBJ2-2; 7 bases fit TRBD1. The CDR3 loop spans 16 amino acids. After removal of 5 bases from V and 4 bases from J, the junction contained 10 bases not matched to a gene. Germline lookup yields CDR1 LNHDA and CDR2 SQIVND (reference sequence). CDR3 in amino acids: CASSPTGTAFTGELFF. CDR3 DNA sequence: TGTGCCAGTAGTCCTACCGGGACAGCCTTCACCGGGGAGCTGTTTTTT.

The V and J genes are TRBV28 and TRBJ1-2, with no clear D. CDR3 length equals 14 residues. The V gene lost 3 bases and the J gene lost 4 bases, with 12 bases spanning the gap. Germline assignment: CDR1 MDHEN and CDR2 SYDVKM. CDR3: CASSFQSGLYGYTF. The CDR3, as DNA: TGTGCCAGCAGTTTCCAGAGCGGGCTCTATGGCTACACCTTC.

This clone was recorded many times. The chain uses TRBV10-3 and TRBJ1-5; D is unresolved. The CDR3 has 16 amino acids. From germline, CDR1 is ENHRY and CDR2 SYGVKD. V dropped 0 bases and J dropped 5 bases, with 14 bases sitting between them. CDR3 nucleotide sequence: TGTGCCATCAGTGAGTCCGCCAACGTCGGGGATCAGCCCCAGCATTTT. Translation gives CAISESANVGDQPQHF.

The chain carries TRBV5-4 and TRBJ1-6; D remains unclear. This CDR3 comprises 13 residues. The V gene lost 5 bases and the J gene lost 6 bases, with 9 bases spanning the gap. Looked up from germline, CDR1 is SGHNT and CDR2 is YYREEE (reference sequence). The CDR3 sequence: CASRRDANSPLHF. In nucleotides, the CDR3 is TGTGCCAGCAGGCGGGATGCTAATTCACCCCTCCACTTT.

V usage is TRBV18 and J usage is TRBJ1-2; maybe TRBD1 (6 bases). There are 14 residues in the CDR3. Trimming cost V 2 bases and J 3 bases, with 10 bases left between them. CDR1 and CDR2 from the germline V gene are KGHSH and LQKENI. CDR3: CASSPRDIDYGYTF. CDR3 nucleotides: TGTGCCAGCTCACCAAGGGACATCGACTATGGCTACACCTTC.

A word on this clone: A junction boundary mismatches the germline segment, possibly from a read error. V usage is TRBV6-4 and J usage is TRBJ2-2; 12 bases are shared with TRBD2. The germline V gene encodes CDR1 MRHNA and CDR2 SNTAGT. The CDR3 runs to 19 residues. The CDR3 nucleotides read TGTGCCAGCAGTCACTCCCCGACTAGCGGGGGCGCGAACACCGGGGAGCTGTTTTTT. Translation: CASSHSPTSGGANTGELFF.

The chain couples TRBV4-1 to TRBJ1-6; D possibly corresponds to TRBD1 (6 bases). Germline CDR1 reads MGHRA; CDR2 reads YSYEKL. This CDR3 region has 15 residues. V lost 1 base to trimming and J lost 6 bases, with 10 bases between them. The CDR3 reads CASSQAHRVNSPLHF. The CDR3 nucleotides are TGCGCCAGCAGCCAAGCCCACAGGGTTAATTCACCCCTCCACTTT.

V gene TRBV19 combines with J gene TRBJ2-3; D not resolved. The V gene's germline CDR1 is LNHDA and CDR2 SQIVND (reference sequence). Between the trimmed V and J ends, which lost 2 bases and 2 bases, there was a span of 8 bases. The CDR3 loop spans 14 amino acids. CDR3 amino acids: CASSISSSTDTQYF. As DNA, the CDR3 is TGTGCCAGTAGTATAAGCTCCTCCACAGATACGCAGTATTTT.

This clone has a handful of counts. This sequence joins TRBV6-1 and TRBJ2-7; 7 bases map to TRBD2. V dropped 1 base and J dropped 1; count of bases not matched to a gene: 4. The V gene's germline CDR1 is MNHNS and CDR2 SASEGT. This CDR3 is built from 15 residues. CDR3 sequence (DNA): TGTGCCAGCAGTGAAGAGGCGGGGGTGTCCTACGAGCAGTACTTC. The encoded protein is CASSEEAGVSYEQYF.

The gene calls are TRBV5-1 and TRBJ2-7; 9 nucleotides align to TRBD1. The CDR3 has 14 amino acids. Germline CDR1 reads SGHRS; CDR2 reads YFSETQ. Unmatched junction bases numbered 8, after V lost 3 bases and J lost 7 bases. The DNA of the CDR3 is TGCGCCAGCAGCTCGGACAGGGGTATGTGGGAGCAGTACTTC. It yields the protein CASSSDRGMWEQYF.

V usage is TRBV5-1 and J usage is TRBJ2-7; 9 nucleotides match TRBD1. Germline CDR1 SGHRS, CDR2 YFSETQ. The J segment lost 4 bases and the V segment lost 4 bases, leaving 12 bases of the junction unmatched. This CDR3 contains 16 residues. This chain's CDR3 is CASSQYPGQGSYEQYF. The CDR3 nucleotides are TGCGCCAGCAGCCAATATCCGGGACAGGGTTCTTACGAGCAGTACTTC.

The CDR3 sequence is CASSPLAGGRTSTDTQYF. The CDR3 DNA reads as TGTGCCAGCAGCCCACTAGCGGGGGGCCGGACTAGCACAGATACGCAGTATTTT. The V and J genes are TRBV7-9 and TRBJ2-3; 12 nucleotides align to TRBD2. Germline loops: CDR1 SEHNR, CDR2 FQNEAQ (reference sequence). CDR3 length: 18 residues. Trimming at V came to 5 bases and at J to 0 bases, leaving 9 bases not matched to a gene. Full variable domain (missing parts from reference TRBV7-9 and TRBJ2-3): DTGVSQNPRHKITKRGQNVTFRCDPISEHNRLYWYRQTLGQGPEFLTYFQNEAQLEKSRLLSDRFSAERPKGSFSTLEIQRTEQGDSAMYLCASSPLAGGRTSTDTQYFGPGTRLTVL.

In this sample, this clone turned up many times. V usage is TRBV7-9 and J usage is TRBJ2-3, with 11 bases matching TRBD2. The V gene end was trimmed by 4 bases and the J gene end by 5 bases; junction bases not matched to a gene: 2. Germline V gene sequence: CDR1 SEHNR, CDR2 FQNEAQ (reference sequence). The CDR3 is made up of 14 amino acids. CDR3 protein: CASSSTSGGDTQYF. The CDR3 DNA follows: TGTGCCAGCAGCTCAACTAGCGGGGGAGATACGCAGTATTTT.

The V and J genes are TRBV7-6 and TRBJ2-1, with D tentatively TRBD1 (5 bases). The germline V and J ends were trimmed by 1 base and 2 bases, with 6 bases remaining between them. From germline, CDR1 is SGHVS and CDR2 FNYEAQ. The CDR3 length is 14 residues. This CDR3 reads CASSLDRTYNEQFF. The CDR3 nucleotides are TGTGCCAGCAGCTTAGACAGGACCTACAATGAGCAGTTCTTC.